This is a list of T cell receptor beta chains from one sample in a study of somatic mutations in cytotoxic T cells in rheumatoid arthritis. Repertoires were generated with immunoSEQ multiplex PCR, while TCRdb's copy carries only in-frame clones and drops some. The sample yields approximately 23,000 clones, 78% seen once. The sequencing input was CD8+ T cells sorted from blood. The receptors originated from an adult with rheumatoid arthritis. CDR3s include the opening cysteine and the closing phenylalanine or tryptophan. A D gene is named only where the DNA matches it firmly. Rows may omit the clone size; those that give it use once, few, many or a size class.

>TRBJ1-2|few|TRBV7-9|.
TGTGCCAGCAGCCCACCACGGCAGACTAACTATGGCTACACCTTC
CASSPPRQTNYGYTF
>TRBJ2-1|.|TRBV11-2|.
TGTGCCAGCAGCTCCCGGTCCTACAATGAGCAGTTCTTC
CASSSRSYNEQFF
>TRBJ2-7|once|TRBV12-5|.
TGTGCTAGTGGTTTGGTTACTTTGGGCGAGCAGTACTTC
CASGLVTLGEQYF
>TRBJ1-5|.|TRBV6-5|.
TGTGCCAGCTCATCGTGGGGAGGGAATCAGCCCCAGCATTTT
CASSSWGGNQPQHF
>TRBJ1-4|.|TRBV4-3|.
TGCGCCAGCAGCCAAGATGTAAAGGGACGGCCAAATGAAAAACTGTTTTTT
CASSQDVKGRPNEKLFF
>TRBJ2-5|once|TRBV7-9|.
TGTGCCAGCAGCTTCGGTGAAGAGACCCAGTACTTC
CASSFGEETQYF
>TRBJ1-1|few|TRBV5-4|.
TGTGCCAGCAGGTTAACAGGAGCCAACACTGAAGCTTTCTTT
CASRLTGANTEAFF
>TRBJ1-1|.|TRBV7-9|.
TGTGCCAGCAGCCCAATGAGCACTGAAGCTTTCTTT
CASSPMSTEAFF
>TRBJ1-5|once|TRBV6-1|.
TGTGCCAGCAGTGACAGGGATTATAGCAATCAGCCCCAGCATTTT
CASSDRDYSNQPQHF
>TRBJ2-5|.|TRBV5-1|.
TGCGCCAGCAGCTTGACTTGGGGGGAGACCCAGTACTTC
CASSLTWGETQYF
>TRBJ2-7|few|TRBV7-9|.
TGTGCCAGCAGCTTAGAAGTCCGTGCAGGGTCCTACGAGCAGTACTTC
CASSLEVRAGSYEQYF
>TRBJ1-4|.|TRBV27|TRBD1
TGTGCCAGCAGTCCGACAGGGGGCCTTGAAAAACTGTTTTTT
CASSPTGGLEKLFF
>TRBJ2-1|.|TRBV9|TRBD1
TGTGCCAGCAGCTCCACAGGGGAACAACACAATGAGCAGTTCTTC
CASSSTGEQHNEQFF
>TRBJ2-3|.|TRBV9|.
TGTGCCAGCAGCGTAGCCTACAGGGCCGATACGCAGTATTTT
CASSVAYRADTQYF
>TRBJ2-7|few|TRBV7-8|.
TGTGCCAGCAGCTTAGGCCCAGGGGCCGAGCAGTACTTC
CASSLGPGAEQYF
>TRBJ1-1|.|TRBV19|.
TGTGCCAGTAGTAGACCGACAGCGAACACTGAAGCTTTCTTT
CASSRPTANTEAFF
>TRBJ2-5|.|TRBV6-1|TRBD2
TGTGCCAGCAGGGGAGGGAATACGGAGACCCAGTACTTC
CASRGGNTETQYF
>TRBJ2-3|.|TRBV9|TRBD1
TGTGCCAGCAGCGTGTGGGACAGAAGCACAGATACGCAGTATTTT
CASSVWDRSTDTQYF
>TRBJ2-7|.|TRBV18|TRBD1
TGTGCCAGCTCACCATCGCAGGGACAGGGTTTCTACGAGCAGTACTTC
CASSPSQGQGFYEQYF
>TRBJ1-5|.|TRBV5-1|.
TGCGCCAGCCCGAGGGGTTTAGGGGACAATCAGCCCCAGCATTTT
CASPRGLGDNQPQHF
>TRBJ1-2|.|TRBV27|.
TGTGCCAGCAGTTTATCGGAGGGAAGAGGGGGTTCGGGCTACACCTTC
CASSLSEGRGGSGYTF
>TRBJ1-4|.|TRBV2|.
TGTGCCAGCAGGTTGGGTGACAGAGTTAATGAAAAACTGTTTTTT
CASRLGDRVNEKLFF
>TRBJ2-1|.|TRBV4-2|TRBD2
TGTGCCAGCAGCCAAGAAGCTAGCGGGACATACAATGAGCAGTTCTTC
CASSQEASGTYNEQFF
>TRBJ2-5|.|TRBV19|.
TGTGCCAGTAGTCCCCCGGGCCGCAGGATGAAAGAGACCCAGTACTTC
CASSPPGRRMKETQYF
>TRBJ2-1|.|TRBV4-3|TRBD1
TGCGCCAGCAGCCAAGATGAGGGGGCGGCCTACAATGAGCAGTTCTTC
CASSQDEGAAYNEQFF
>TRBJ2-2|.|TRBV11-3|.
TGTGCCAGCAGCTTAGATACCCACACCGGGGAGCTGTTTTTT
CASSLDTHTGELFF
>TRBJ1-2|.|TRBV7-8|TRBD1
TGTGCCAGCAGCTTCGACTCGACAGGGTACGGGTATGGCTACACCTTC
CASSFDSTGYGYGYTF
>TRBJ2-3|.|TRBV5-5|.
TGTGCCAGCAGCCTATGGACGTATCGCACAGATACGCAGTATTTT
CASSLWTYRTDTQYF
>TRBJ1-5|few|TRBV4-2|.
TGTGCCAGCAGCCAACACTACGGGACTAATCAGCCCCAGCATTTT
CASSQHYGTNQPQHF
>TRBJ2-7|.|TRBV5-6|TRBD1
TGTGCCAGCAGCGGGGACAGGGCTGTCCTAGCCTACGAGCAGTACTTC
CASSGDRAVLAYEQYF
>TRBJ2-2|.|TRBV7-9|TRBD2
TGTGCCAGCAGCTTAGGGACTAGTGCCGGGGAGCTGTTTTTT
CASSLGTSAGELFF
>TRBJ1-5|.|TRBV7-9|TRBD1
TGTGCCAGCAGCCCGGGGACAGATCAGCCCCAGCATTTT
CASSPGTDQPQHF
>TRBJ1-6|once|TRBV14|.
TGTGCCAGCAGTCCCTTAGGGCCGAATTCACCCCTCCACTTT
CASSPLGPNSPLHF
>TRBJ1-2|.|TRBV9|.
TGTGCCAGCAGCGTAGGGACTGGGTATAGTGGCTACACCTTC
CASSVGTGYSGYTF
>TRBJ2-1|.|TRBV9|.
TGTGCCAGCAGCGTAGATCTAGGCTACAATGAGCAGTTCTTC
CASSVDLGYNEQFF
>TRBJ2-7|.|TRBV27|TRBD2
TGTGCCAGCAGTTCCATCCTAGCGGGGGACTACGAGCAGTACTTC
CASSSILAGDYEQYF
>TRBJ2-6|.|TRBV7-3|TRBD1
TGTGCCAGCAGCTCGACAGGGTCTTGGGGGGCCAACGTCCTGACTTTC
CASSSTGSWGANVLTF
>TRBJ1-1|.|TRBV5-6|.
TGTGCCACCGCAGAAGGGGTGAACACTGAAGCTTTCTTT
CATAEGVNTEAFF
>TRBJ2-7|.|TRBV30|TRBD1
TGTGCCTGGAGTGTAAATATGCGGACAGGGGACGAGCAGTACTTC
CAWSVNMRTGDEQYF
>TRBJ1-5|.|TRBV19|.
TGTGCCAGTAGCGCTATAACAGGAGATAGCAATCAGCCCCAGCATTTT
CASSAITGDSNQPQHF
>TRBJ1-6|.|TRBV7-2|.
TGTGCCAGCAGCTTGAGCTCCTATAATTCACCCCTCCACTTT
CASSLSSYNSPLHF
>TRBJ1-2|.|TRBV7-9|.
TGTGCCAGCAGCTTCCAGTCTCGGGGGTTACAGGGCTACACCTTC
CASSFQSRGLQGYTF
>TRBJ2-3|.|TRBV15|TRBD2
TGTGCCACCAGCAGAGGGACTAGAGGCACAGATACGCAGTATTTT
CATSRGTRGTDTQYF
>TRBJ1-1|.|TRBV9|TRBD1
TGTGCCAGCAGCGTAGCTGGGACAGGTCTGACTGAAGCTTTCTTT
CASSVAGTGLTEAFF
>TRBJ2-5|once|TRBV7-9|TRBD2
TGTGCCAGCAGCTTAGCGGCAGGTCCGGGGGGAGAGACCCAGTACTTC
CASSLAAGPGGETQYF
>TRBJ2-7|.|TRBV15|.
TGTGCCACCAGCGGAGGAAGAGGGGCCCGCTACGAGCAGTACTTC
CATSGGRGARYEQYF
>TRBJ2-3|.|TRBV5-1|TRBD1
TGCGCCAGCAGTTTTGCCGGGACAGGGGAATTGTATTTT
CASSFAGTGELYF
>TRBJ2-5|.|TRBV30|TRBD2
TGTGCCTTCCACGCACTAGCGGGAGGGCATCAAGAGACCCAGTACTTC
CAFHALAGGHQETQYF
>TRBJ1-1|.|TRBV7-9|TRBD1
TGTGCCAGCAGCTCCTGGACAGGGAACACTGAAGCTTTCTTT
CASSSWTGNTEAFF
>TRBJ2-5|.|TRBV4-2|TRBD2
TGTGCCAGCAGCCCTCGACTAGCCAACCAAGAGACCCAGTACTTC
CASSPRLANQETQYF
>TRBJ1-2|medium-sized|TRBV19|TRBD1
TGTGCCAGTTCCGGGACAGGGGCAGGCTATGGCTACACCTTC
CASSGTGAGYGYTF
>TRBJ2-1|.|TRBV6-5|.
TGTGCCAGCAGTTACGTGGGTGGATGGGAGCAGTTCTTC
CASSYVGGWEQFF
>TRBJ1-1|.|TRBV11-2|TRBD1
TGTGCCAGCAGCACCGGACAGGGTTACACTGAAGCTTTCTTT
CASSTGQGYTEAFF
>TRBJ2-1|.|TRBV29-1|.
TGCAGCGTTGAAGAGAGGGGGGTTTACAATGAGCAGTTCTTC
CSVEERGVYNEQFF
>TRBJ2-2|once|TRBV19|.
TGTGCCAGTAGTACAGGATTGGGCACCGGGGAGCTGTTTTTT
CASSTGLGTGELFF
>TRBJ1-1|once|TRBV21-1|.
TGTGCCAGCAGCAAAGGCGGGATGATAGGGGGCCGGATGAACACTGAAGCTTTCTTT
CASSKGGMIGGRMNTEAFF